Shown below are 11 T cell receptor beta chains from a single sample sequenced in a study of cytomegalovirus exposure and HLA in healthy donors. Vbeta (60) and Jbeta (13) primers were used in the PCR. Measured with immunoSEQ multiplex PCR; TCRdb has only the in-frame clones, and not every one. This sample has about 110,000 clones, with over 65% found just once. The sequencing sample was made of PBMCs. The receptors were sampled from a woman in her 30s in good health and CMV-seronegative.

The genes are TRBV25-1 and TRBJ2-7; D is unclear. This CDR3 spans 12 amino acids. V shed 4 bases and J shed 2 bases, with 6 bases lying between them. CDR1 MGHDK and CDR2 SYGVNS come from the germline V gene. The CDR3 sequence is CASSGTTYEQYF. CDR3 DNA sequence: TGTGCCAGCAGTGGAACAACCTACGAGCAGTACTTC.

The chain's CDR3 is CASSSSPGQGTDTQYF. The DNA of the CDR3 is TGTGCCAGCAGCTCAAGCCCGGGACAGGGCACAGATACGCAGTATTTT. This sequence joins TRBV5-4 and TRBJ2-3, with 8 bases identical to TRBD1. The CDR3 is 16 amino acids. V lost 3 bases to trimming and J lost 1 base; unmatched junction nucleotides: 7. The germline V gene encodes CDR1 SGHNT and CDR2 YYREEE (reference sequence).

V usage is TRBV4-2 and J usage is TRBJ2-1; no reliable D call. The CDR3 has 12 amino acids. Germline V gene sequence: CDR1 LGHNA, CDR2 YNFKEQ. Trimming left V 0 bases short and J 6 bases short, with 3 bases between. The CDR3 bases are TGTGCCAGCAGCCAAGATAGCAATGAGCAGTTCTTC. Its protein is CASSQDSNEQFF.

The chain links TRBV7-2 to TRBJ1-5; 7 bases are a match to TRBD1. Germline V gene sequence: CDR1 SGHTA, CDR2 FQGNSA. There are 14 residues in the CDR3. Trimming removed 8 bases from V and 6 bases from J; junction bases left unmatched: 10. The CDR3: CASSTGRTIQPQHF. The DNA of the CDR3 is TGTGCCAGCTCGACAGGGAGGACAATTCAGCCCCAGCATTTT.

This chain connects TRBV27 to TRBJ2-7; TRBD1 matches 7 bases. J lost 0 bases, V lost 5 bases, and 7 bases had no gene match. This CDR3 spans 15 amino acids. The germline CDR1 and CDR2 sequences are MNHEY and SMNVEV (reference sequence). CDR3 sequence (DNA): TGTGCCAGCAGTCAACCAGGGGGTACCTCCTACGAGCAGTACTTC. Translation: CASSQPGGTSYEQYF.

The CDR3 nucleotides read TGCGCCAGCAGCCTGACGGGTAGCGGACAAGAGACCCAGTACTTC. Residues: CASSLTGSGQETQYF. V gene TRBV4-1 combines with J gene TRBJ2-5, with D possibly TRBD2 on 6 matching bases. Germline CDR1 is MGHRA and CDR2 is YSYEKL. V gave up 4 bases and J gave up 2 bases, with 14 bases separating them. CDR3 size: 15 residues.

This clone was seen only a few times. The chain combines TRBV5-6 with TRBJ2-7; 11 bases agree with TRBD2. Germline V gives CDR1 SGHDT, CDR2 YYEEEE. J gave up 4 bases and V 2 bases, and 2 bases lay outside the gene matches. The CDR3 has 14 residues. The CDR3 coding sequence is TGTGCCAGCAGCTTTGGGACTAGCGGTTACGAGCAGTACTTC. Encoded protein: CASSFGTSGYEQYF.

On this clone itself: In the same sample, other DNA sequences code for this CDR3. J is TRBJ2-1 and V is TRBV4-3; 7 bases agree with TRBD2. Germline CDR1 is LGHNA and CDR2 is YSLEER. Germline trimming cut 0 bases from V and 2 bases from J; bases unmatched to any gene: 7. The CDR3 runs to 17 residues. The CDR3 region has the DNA TGCGCCAGCAGCCAAGATGGGGGAGGGCCCCCCTACAATGAGCAGTTCTTC. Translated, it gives CASSQDGGGPPYNEQFF.

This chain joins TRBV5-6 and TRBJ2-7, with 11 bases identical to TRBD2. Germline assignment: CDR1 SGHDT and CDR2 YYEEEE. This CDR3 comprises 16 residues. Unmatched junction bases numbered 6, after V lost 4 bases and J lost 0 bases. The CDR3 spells CASSTWTSGFSYEQYF. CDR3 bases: TGTGCCAGCAGCACCTGGACTAGCGGGTTCTCCTACGAGCAGTACTTC.

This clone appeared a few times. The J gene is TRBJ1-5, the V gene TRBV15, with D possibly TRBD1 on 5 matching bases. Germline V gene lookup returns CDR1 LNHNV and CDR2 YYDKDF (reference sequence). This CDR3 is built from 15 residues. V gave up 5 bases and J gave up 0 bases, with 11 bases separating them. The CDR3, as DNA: TGTGCCACCAGCCTCGACAGATATAGCAATCAGCCCCAGCATTTT. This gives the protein CATSLDRYSNQPQHF.

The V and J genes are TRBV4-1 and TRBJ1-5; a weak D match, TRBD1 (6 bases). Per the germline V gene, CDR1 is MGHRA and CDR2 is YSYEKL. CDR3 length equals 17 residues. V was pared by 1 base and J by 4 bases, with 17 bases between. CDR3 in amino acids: CASSQVRGGQRNQPQHF. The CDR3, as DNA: TGCGCCAGCAGCCAAGTTCGGGGGGGACAAAGAAATCAGCCCCAGCATTTT.